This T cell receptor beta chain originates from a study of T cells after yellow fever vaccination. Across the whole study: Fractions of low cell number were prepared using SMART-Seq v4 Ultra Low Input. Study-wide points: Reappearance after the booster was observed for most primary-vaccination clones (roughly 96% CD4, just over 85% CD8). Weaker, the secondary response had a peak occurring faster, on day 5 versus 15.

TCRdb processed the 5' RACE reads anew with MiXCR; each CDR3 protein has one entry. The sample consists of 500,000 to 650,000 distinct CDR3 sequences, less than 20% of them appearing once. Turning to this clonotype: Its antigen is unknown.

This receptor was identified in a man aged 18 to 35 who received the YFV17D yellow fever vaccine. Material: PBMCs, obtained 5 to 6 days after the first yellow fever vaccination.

The DNA of the CDR3 is TGCAGCGTTGAACTGGACAGGGCCCAAGAGACCCAGTACTTC. It encodes CSVELDRAQETQYF. The chain couples TRBV29-1 to TRBJ2-5, with 8 nucleotides matching TRBD1. Losses at the gene ends were 2 bases for V and 1 base for J; bases not matched to a gene: 3. This CDR3 has 14 amino acids. Germline CDR1 and CDR2: SQVTM and ANQGSEA.